This TCR beta chain originates from a study of technical replicates of blood from several donors. The assay was immunoSEQ multiplex PCR, and TCRdb's table has in-frame clones only and misses some. This repertoire shows 45,000 to 65,000 clones, nearly 95% found once; its top ten account for around 3.2%. This receptor was identified in a human donor in good health. Some clones in this sample may be carry-over from other donors' samples. The sample consisted of PBMCs.

For the CDR3, the DNA is TGTGCCAGCTCCCAGACAGGGGAGAACACTGAAGCTTTCTTT. It specifies CASSQTGENTEAFF. V and J are TRBV18 and TRBJ1-1; TRBD1 aligns across 8 bases. The germline CDR1 and CDR2 sequences are KGHSH and LQKENI. The CDR3 is 14 amino acids. Germline trimming cut 6 bases from V and 1 base from J; bases unmatched to any gene: 4.